Listed here is a single T cell receptor (beta chain). Its antigen is unknown. No quality values exist for individual bases; no much larger clone is one base distant. The source of the sample is a study of glioma-infiltrating T cells (TCRdb year 2016). Regarding the research as a whole: The low-grade gliomas were WHO grade II oligodendrogliomas or astrocytomas, while the glioblastomas were WHO grade IV tumors sampled at initial diagnosis rather than at recurrent diagnosis. Glioma patients received dexamethasone for six or fewer days before surgery. Sequencing coverage of roughly 4.5- to 11-fold of roughly one million peripheral T cells was targeted for blood libraries. TCR alpha- and beta-chain repertoires were sequenced from glioma tissue, non-neoplastic brain tissue and matched peripheral blood mononuclear cells. Each tissue-infiltrating repertoire was compared with the same patient's peripheral blood repertoire to measure divergence between tissue and blood T-cell populations. Three low-grade glioma patients, several primary glioblastoma patients, and three non-glioma patients who contributed non-neoplastic brain tissue made up the paired cohort.

The CDR3 runs 16 amino acids, cysteine and phenylalanine included. Only CDR3 DNA is held: 48 bases, read in frame from base 1. V sheds 5 bases and J sheds 5 bases, leaving 21 bases between their ends. The germline V gene (reference sequence) supplies CDR1 LGHDT and CDR2 YNNKEL. General study outcomes and caveats: VJ-independent divergence between tissue and blood was below expectation in non-neoplastic patients but above expectation in all gliomas, especially low-grade gliomas. The group comparisons were based on small numbers of patients: three non-neoplastic, three low-grade glioma and several glioblastoma patients. Patients with low tissue-blood divergence were marked by a signature set of shared blood CDR3 motifs, and that set was depleted in highly divergent patients. Very few CDR3 sequences were found to be shared between tissue and blood, and this scarcity was attributed to high CDR3 diversity and limited sampling.

Surgical brain or tumor specimens were cryofrozen in liquid nitrogen immediately after resection, and peripheral blood cells were collected concurrently. TCR alpha and beta CDR3 regions were amplified with the iRepertoire nested amplicon-rescue multiplex PCR (arm-PCR) platform from RNA. One-step reverse transcription and amplification used about 95-400 ng of tissue mRNA or PBMC total RNA as input. Following bead purification, Illumina adapters were added through a secondary multiplex PCR, and the libraries were then gel-purified between 200 and 400 bp. Demultiplexing relied on internal 6-nucleotide barcodes carried by the libraries. Sequencing of the libraries was done on an Illumina MiSeq using 2x220 or 2x250 nucleotide paired-end reads. The original pipeline was this. Paired reads were merged with FLASH 1.2.11 and aligned to the GRCh37 human genome with BWA-MEM before extracting TRA and TRB reads. V and J assignment used an IMGT-derived reference of cassette sequences and CDR3 motifs that included pseudogenes. Reads were translated in three frames, and productive CDR3s were defined as those with a C...FGXG motif and no stop codons. Unique combinations of V-J cassette pair and CDR3 amino acid sequence were defined as clonotypes. Hamming distance filtering was applied to reads, with thresholds set by the sequence error rate of each sample in mapped regions. TCRdb reanalyzed the raw reads on its own, using fastp at Q25 for trimming and MiXCR for clone calling, and kept in-frame beta chains. Each CDR3 protein appears once, grouped with its most common genes and DNA. In this record, the V and J calls reflect TCRdb's handling and not the investigators' own analysis. Within this sample are about 400,000 distinct CDR3 sequences, with around 45% of them counted one time only. 12% of the sample comes from the top ten.

This sequence originates from a human donor with low-grade glioma or glioblastoma, undergoing nonglioma brain surgery, or in good health (not recorded which). Recombination connected TRBV3-1 to TRBJ2-5, with TRBD1 as a weak D call on 6 bases. Sequencing was performed on glioma tissue, nonneoplastic brain tissue, or PBMCs (not recorded which). The CDR3: CASSLAHRDVWETQYF. In nucleotide form, the sequence is TGTGCCAGCAGCTTAGCCCACAGGGATGTATGGGAGACCCAGTACTTC.